The TCR beta chain under discussion was sequenced for a study of human thymus T cells (dated by TCRdb to 2020 to 2022). For context, the study as a whole: The study described the TCR alpha and beta repertoires in roughly 8 infant thymus samples and a few matching peripheral blood samples. Donor ages ranging from 7 to 244 days were recorded, and several male and a couple of female infants were included in the cohort. What the authors observed across the whole study: Biased V and J gene segment usage appeared to be present in both thymic and peripheral blood repertoires. On average, thymus samples gave 750,000 to 950,000 unique TCRB clonotypes, whereas blood samples gave roughly 80,000.

The donors were immunologically healthy infants in Finland who had open corrective cardiac surgery for congenital heart defects. During surgery, a small roughly 0.5-1 mL aliquot of peripheral blood was collected from four of the eight donors. For blood samples, genomic DNA was extracted from all available leukocytes instead of from a fixed number of cells. ACK lysis buffer was used to remove erythrocytes from the blood, and the remaining leukocytes were kept as pellets at -70 degrees C. Genomic DNA was extracted from frozen cell pellets with a QIAsymphony instrument. As to this clone: Its antigen is currently not known. Per-base quality was not reported, and no clone a single base away is much larger than it.

The immunoSEQ multiplex PCR assay was used to amplify the TCRB and TCRAD loci from a standardized amount of quality-controlled genomic DNA. Amplicons spanned the V(D)J region at a length sufficient to cover the CDR3 and identify V and J genes. The commercial immunoSEQ service was used to sequence amplicons on an Illumina platform. On the authors' methods: Primer bias and sequencing errors were corrected as previously described, and TCRAD and TCRB definitions were based on the IMGT database. Repertoires were analysed with immunoSEQ Analyzer 3.0 and VDJTools, covering basic statistics, V/J segment usage, diversity estimates, rarefaction and pairwise overlap. Diversity was estimated with Chao1, ChaoE, Efron-Thisted, Shannon and inverse Simpson indices, and also on datasets down-sampled to the smallest sample. Repertoire overlap was assessed by strict matching of CDR3 nucleotide sequence, V gene and J gene, and clustering was done by Jaccard-based multidimensional scaling. This immuneACCESS table, as held by TCRdb, lists in-frame sequences with V and J called but not all clones. Of the missing ones, under half trace to an unresolved V gene in checked studies; the others have no known cause. Clonal size and the V and J genes are those of that table, whereas D and trimming came from the DNA. A total of more than 50,000 clones appear in this sample, 94% of them only once. Approximately 6% of the sample is in the top ten clones.

The TCR originated in a boy less than two years old with a congenital heart defect but otherwise immunologically healthy. Sequencing input: blood.

The CDR3 region reads CASSPDRDQETQYF. At the DNA level, the sequence is TGTGCCAGCAGTCCCGACAGGGACCAAGAGACCCAGTACTTC. The rearranged chain carries TRBV2 and TRBJ2-5, with 7 middle bases fitting TRBD1. From V the trimming removes 5 bases and from J it removes 0 bases, while the gene matches leave 3 bases of the junction unaccounted for. The germline V gene provides CDR1 SNHLY and CDR2 FYNNEI. The CDR3 numbers 14 residues from cysteine through phenylalanine. Of the read, only the CDR3 DNA is kept; its 42 bases are in frame from base 1.